This T cell receptor beta chain was retrieved from a study of Graves' ophthalmopathy and Graves' hyperthyroidism. This clonotype showed up many times. RNA served as the template for amplifying TCR beta CDR3 regions. First-round RT-PCR with HTBI primers preceded a second-round multiplex PCR. TCRdb passed the multiplex PCR reads through MiXCR, listing each CDR3 protein once. The repertoire holds around 470,000 distinct CDR3 sequences, with about an eighth as singletons. CDR1 and CDR2 (germline): KGHDR, SFDVKD. This CDR3 has 17 amino acids. With 4 bases clipped from V and 3 bases from J, the junction kept 9 bases outside the gene matches.

Sequenced sample: blood. The TCR originated in a woman aged 30 to 39 with Graves' ophthalmopathy. The V and J genes are TRBV24-1 and TRBJ2-2; the match to TRBD1 covers 8 bases. The CDR3 nucleotides are TGTGCCACCAGTGACCCGGACAGGGAAGTATACACCGGGGAGCTGTTTTTT. This codes for CATSDPDREVYTGELFF.